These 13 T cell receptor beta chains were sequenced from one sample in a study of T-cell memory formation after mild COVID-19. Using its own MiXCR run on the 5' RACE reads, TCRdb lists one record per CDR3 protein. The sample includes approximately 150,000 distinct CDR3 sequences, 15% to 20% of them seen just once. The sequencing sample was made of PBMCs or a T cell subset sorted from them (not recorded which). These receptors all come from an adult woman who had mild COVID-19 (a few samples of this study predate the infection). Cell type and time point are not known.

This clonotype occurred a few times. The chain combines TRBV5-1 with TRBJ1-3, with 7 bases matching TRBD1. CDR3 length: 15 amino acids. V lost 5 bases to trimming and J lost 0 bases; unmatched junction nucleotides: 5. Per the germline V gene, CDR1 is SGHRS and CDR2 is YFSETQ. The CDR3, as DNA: TGCGCCAGCAGTAACAGGGGTCCCTCTGGAAACACCATATATTTT. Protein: CASSNRGPSGNTIYF.

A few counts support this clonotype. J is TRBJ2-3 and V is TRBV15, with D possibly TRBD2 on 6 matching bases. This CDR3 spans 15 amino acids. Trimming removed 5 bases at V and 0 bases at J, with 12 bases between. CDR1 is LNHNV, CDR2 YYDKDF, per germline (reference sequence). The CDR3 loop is CATSLTGVSTDTQYF. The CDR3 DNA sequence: TGTGCCACCAGCTTAACGGGAGTTAGCACAGATACGCAGTATTTT.

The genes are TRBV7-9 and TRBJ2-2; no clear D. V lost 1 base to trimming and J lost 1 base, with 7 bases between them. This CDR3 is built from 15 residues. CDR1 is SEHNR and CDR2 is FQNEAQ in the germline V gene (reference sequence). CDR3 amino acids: CASSLVAVNTGELFF. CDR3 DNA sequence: TGTGCCAGCAGCTTAGTGGCGGTGAACACCGGGGAGCTGTTTTTT.

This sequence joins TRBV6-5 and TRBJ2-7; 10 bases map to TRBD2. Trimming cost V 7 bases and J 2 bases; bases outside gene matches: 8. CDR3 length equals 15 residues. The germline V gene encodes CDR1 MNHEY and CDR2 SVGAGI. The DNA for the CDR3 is TGTGCCAGCACCCCAGGACTAGCGGAAACCTACGAGCAGTACTTC. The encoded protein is CASTPGLAETYEQYF.

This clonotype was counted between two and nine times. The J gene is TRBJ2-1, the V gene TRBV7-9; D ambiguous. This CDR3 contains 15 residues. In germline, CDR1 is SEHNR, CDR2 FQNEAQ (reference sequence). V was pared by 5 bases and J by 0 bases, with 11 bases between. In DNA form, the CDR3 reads TGTGCCAGCAGCCCAATAGCAAGCTCCTACAATGAGCAGTTCTTC. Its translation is CASSPIASSYNEQFF. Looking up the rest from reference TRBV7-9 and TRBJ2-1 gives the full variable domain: DTGVSQNPRHKITKRGQNVTFRCDPISEHNRLYWYRQTLGQGPEFLTYFQNEAQLEKSRLLSDRFSAERPKGSFSTLEIQRTEQGDSAMYLCASSPIASSYNEQFFGPGTRLTVL.

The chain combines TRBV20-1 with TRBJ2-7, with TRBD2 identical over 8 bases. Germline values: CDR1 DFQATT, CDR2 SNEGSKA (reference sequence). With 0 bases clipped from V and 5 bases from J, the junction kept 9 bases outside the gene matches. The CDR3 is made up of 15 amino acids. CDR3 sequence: CSARDPNSGTHEQYF. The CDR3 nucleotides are TGCAGTGCTAGAGATCCCAATAGCGGGACTCACGAGCAGTACTTC.

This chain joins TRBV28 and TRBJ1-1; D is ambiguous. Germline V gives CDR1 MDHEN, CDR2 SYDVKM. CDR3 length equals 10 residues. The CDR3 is CAAEGTEAFF. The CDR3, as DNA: TGTGCGGCGGAGGGCACTGAAGCTTTCTTT.

The CDR3 bases are TGCAGCGTCAAGCAGGGTGAAAAACTGTTTTTT. Protein product: CSVKQGEKLFF. This chain connects TRBV29-1 to TRBJ1-4; D possibly corresponds to TRBD1 (5 bases). Trimming took 6 bases from V and 7 from J, leaving 9 bases between them. CDR1 and CDR2 (germline): SQVTM, ANQGSEA. The CDR3 loop spans 11 amino acids.

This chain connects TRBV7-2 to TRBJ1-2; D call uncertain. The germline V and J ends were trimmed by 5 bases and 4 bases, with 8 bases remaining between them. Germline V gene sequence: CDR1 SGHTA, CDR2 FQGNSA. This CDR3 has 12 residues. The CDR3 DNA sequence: TGTGCCAGCAGCGGGAGGGCCTATGGCTACACCTTC. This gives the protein CASSGRAYGYTF.

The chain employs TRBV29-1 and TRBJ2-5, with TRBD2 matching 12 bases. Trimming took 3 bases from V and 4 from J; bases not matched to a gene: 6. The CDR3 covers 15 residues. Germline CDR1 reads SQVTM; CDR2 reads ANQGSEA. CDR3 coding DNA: TGCAGCGTTGATTACGCTAGCGGGGGGGGAGAGACCCAGTACTTC. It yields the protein CSVDYASGGGETQYF.

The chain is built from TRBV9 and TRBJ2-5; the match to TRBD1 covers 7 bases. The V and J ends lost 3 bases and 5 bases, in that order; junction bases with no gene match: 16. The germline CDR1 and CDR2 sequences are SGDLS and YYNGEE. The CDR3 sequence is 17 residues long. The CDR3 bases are TGTGCCAGCAGCGGTACGGGACAGACCCTTTCGGGGGAGACCCAGTACTTC. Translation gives CASSGTGQTLSGETQYF.

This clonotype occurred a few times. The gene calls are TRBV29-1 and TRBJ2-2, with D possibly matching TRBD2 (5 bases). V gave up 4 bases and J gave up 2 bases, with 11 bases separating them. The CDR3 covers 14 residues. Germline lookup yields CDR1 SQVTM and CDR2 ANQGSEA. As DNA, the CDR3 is TGCAGCGTTGGACTAACACTAAACACCGGGGAGCTGTTTTTT. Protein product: CSVGLTLNTGELFF.

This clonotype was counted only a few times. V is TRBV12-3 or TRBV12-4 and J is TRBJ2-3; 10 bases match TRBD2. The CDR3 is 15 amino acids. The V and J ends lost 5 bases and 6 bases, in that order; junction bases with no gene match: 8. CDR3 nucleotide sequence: TGTGCCAGCAGTCAAACTAGCGGGGTTTATGATACGCAGTATTTT. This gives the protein CASSQTSGVYDTQYF.